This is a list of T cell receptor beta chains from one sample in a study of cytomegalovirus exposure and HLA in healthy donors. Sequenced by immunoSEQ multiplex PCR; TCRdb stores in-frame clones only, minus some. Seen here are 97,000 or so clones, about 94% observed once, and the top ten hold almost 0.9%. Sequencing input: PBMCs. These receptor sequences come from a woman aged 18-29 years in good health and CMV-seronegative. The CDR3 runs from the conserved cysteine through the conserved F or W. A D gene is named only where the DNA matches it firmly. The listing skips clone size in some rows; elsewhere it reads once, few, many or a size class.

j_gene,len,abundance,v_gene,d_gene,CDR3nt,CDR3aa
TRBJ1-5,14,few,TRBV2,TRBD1,TGTGCCAGTTCCGGACAGGGGATTTTTCAGCCCCAGCATTTT,CASSGQGIFQPQHF
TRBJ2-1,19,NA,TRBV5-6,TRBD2,TGTGCCAGCAGCGGGGGACTAGCGGGGGCCTTGAGCTCCTACAATGAGCAGTTCTTC,CASSGGLAGALSSYNEQFF
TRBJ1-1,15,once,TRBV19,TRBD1,TGTGCCAGTAGTCCCGGGACAGGGATGAACACTGAAGCTTTCTTT,CASSPGTGMNTEAFF
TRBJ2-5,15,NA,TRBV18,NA,TGTGCCAGCTCACCAGAGTCGCAGCGACAAGAGACCCAGTACTTC,CASSPESQRQETQYF
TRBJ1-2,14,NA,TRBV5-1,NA,TGCGCCAGCAGCCCAAGGACAGAAGACTATGGCTACACCTTC,CASSPRTEDYGYTF
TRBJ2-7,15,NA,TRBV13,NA,TGTGCCAGCAGCTTGCCTACTCCCGGCGGGTACGAGCAGTACTTC,CASSLPTPGGYEQYF
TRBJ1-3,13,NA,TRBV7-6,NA,TGTGCCAGCAGCCCCGAGGAGGGAAACACCATATATTTT,CASSPEEGNTIYF
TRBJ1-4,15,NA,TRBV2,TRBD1,TGTGCCAGCAGTGAAGAGGGACAGGGGAATGAAAAACTGTTTTTT,CASSEEGQGNEKLFF
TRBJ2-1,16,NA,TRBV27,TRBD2,TGTGCCAGCAGTTTCCCGGGACTAGCGGGAGTTGGTGAGCAGTTCTTC,CASSFPGLAGVGEQFF
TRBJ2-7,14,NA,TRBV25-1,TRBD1,TGTGCCCGACTCCGACAGGGGGCTGAGGGGGAGCAGTACTTC,CARLRQGAEGEQYF
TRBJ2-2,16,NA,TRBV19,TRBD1,TGTGCCAGTAGTATACCGACAGGGGGTGACACCGGGGAGCTGTTTTTT,CASSIPTGGDTGELFF
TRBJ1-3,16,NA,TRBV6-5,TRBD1,TGTGCCAGCAGTTACAACCGACAGGGGTCTGGAAACACCATATATTTT,CASSYNRQGSGNTIYF
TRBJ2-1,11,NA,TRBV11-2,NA,TGTGCCAGCAGCTTAGTAGCTGAGCAGTTCTTC,CASSLVAEQFF
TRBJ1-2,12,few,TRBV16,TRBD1,TGTGCCAGCAGCCGGGACAGCTATGGCTACACCTTC,CASSRDSYGYTF
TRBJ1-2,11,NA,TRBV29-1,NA,TGCAGCGTTCCCCGCGCCTATGGCTACACCTTC,CSVPRAYGYTF
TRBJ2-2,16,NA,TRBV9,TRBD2,TGTGCCAGCAGCGTGTCTAGCGGGCGATACACCGGGGAGCTGTTTTTT,CASSVSSGRYTGELFF
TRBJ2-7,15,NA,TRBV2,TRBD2,TGTGCCAGCAGTGAAGGTAACAAGCGGGACTACGAGCAGTACTTC,CASSEGNKRDYEQYF
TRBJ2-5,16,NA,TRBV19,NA,TGTGCCAGTAGTCCTTACCTTTCAGCGTCAGCAGAGACCCAGTACTTC,CASSPYLSASAETQYF
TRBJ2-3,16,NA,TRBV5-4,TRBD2,TGTGCCAGCAGCCCGGGGGCGGGAGGCCCCCCAGATACGCAGTATTTT,CASSPGAGGPPDTQYF
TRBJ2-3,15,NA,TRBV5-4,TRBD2,TGTGCCAGCAGCGGGGGACTAGCCTTCGGAGATACGCAGTATTTT,CASSGGLAFGDTQYF
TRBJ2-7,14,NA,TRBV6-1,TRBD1,TGTGCCAGCAGTGCTTGGGGACAGATCTACGAGCAGTACTTC,CASSAWGQIYEQYF
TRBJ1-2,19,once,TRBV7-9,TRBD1,TGTGCCAGCAGCCCCCATTTCTCCGAGACAGGGGATCTGGACTATGGCTACACCTTC,CASSPHFSETGDLDYGYTF
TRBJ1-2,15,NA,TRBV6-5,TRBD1,TGTGCCAGCAGTTACTCGGGACAGGGGGCCTATGGCCACACCTTC,CASSYSGQGAYGHTF
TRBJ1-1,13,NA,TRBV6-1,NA,TGTGCCAGCAGTGCGCAGGGGAACACTGAAGCTTTCTTT,CASSAQGNTEAFF
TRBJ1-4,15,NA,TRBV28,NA,TGTGCCAGCAGTTTACCTATGCCCAGGGGAGAAAAACTGTTTTTT,CASSLPMPRGEKLFF
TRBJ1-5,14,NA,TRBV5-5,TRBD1,TGTGCCAGCAGCTTCTGGACAGGAAATCAGCCCCAGCATTTT,CASSFWTGNQPQHF
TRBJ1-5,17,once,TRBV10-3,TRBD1,TGTGCCATCAGTGAGACCGCGGACAGGGCCGTCAATCAGCCCCAGCATTTT,CAISETADRAVNQPQHF
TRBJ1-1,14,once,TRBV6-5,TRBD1,TGTGCCAGTTATACCCGGGACAGTTCCACTGAAGCTTTCTTT,CASYTRDSSTEAFF
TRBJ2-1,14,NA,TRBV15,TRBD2,TGTGCCACCAGCAAGACTAGCGGTTACAATGAGCAGTTCTTC,CATSKTSGYNEQFF
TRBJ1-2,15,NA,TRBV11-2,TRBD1,TGTGCCAGCAGCGTACAAAGGGACAGGGGGGATGGCTACACCTTC,CASSVQRDRGDGYTF
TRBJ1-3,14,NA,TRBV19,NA,TGTGCCAGTAGTACCCAGGGGACTGGAAACACCATATATTTT,CASSTQGTGNTIYF
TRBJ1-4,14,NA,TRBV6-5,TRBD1,TGTGCCAGCAGTTACTCGGGACAGGCGGAAAAACTGTTTTTT,CASSYSGQAEKLFF
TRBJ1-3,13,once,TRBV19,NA,TGTGCCAGTACAATCAGTTCTGGAAACACCATATATTTT,CASTISSGNTIYF
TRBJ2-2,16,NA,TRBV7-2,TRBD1,TGTGCCAGCAGCCCGGCGGCAGGGGGCGTAGGCGGGGAGCTGTTTTTT,CASSPAAGGVGGELFF
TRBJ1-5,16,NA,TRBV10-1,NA,TGCGCCAGCAGTGAGGGATACCCCGGGGGCAATCAGCCCCAGCATTTT,CASSEGYPGGNQPQHF
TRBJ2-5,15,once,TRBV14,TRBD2,TGTGCCAGCAGCCGCTCCGGGACTAGTGTAGAGACCCAGTACTTC,CASSRSGTSVETQYF
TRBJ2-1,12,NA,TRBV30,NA,TGTGCCTGGGGTTGGAGTTCGGATGAGCAGTTCTTC,CAWGWSSDEQFF
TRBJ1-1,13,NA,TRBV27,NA,TGTGCCAGCACCCGGTCTCAGAACACTGAAGCTTTCTTT,CASTRSQNTEAFF
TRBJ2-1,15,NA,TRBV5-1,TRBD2,TGCGCCAGCAGCGGTAGCGGGAGCTCCTACAATGAGCAGTTCTTC,CASSGSGSSYNEQFF
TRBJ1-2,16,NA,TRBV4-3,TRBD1,TGCGCCAGCAGCCAAGAGGGGGACAGGGGTGACAATGGCTACACCTTC,CASSQEGDRGDNGYTF
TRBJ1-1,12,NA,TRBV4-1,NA,TGCGCCAGCAGCCAAGAAAAGGGGTATTGTAACTTT,CASSQEKGYCNF
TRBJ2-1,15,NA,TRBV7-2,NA,TGTGCCAGCAGCATCGGGACTCAATCCTACAATGAGCAGTTCTTC,CASSIGTQSYNEQFF
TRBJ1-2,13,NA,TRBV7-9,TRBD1,TGTGCCAGCAGCTCACAGGGGGCACTTGGCTACACCTTC,CASSSQGALGYTF
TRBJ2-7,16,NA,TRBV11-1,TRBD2,TGTGCCAGCAGCTTAGGACTAGCGGGGAACTCCTACGAGCAGTACTTC,CASSLGLAGNSYEQYF
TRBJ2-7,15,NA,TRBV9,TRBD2,TGTGCCAGCAGCGTAGCGGCAGGCCCGGGGGGCGAGCAGTACTTC,CASSVAAGPGGEQYF
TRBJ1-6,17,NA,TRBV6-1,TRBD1,TGTGCCAGCAGTGAGGCAGGGGGAAGCTCCTATAATTCACCCCTCCACTTT,CASSEAGGSSYNSPLHF
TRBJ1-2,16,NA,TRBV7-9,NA,TGTGCCAGCAGCGGGGACCGGCTAGCGGGAGATCATGGCTACACCTTC,CASSGDRLAGDHGYTF
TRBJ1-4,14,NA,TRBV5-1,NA,TGCGCCAGCAGCCCCCGGGTCAGTAATGAAAAACTGTTTTTT,CASSPRVSNEKLFF
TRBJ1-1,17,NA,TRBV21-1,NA,TGTGCCAGTAAGTGGGTCCGACGGGAGGGGATGAACACTGAAGCTTTCTTT,CASKWVRREGMNTEAFF
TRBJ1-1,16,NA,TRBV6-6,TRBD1,TGTGCCAGCAGTTACTCGACAGGGCATTCGAACACTGAAGCTTTCTTT,CASSYSTGHSNTEAFF
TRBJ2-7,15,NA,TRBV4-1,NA,TGCGCCAGCAGCCAAGGTGTCACAGGCTCCTACGAGCAGTACTTC,CASSQGVTGSYEQYF
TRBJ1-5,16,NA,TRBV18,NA,TGTGCCAGCTCACTACTTGAGCCCCCACGTAGCCAGCCCCAGCATTTT,CASSLLEPPRSQPQHF
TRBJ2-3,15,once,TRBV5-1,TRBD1,TGCGCCAGCAGCCCAGGACAGGGCTGGCGGGATACGCAGTATTTT,CASSPGQGWRDTQYF
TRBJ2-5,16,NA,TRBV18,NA,TGTGCCAGCTCCCCACGGACAGTGGAAGGGAGTGAGACCCAGTACTTC,CASSPRTVEGSETQYF
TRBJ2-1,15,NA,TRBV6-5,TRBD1,TGTGCCAGCAGCGGAATCCGGGACAGCAGTTATGAGCAGTTCTTC,CASSGIRDSSYEQFF